This TCR beta chain was profiled in a study of identical twins. In TCRdb, the 5' RACE reads were re-called with MiXCR into one record per CDR3 protein. The data show about 720,000 distinct CDR3 sequences, less than 10% seen once. Study-level results: Out-of-frame sharing of TCR alpha in monozygotic twins was underestimated by models. Sequences that were beta out-of-frame showed weaker excess twin sharing. Invariant MAIT and iNKT cells may have partly biased zero-insertion analyses. Clonotypes of the beta chain that were abundant in cord blood carried fewer insertions (memory repertoires showed none).

V was clipped by 1 base and J by 0 bases, with 10 bases between them. CDR1 SGHRS and CDR2 YFSETQ come from the germline V gene. CDR3 length: 15 residues. The sample holds a few counts of this clonotype. The antigen is not known. These same records also appear under a second study, on yellow fever vaccine responses in identical twins.

This sequence joins TRBV5-1 and TRBJ1-2; TRBD1 is a possible D gene (6 bases). Sequenced sample: PBMCs. The sequence was obtained from a young woman in good health. CDR3 amino acids: CASSLLNRANYGYTF. CDR3 bases: TGCGCCAGCAGCTTGTTGAACAGGGCTAACTATGGCTACACCTTC.